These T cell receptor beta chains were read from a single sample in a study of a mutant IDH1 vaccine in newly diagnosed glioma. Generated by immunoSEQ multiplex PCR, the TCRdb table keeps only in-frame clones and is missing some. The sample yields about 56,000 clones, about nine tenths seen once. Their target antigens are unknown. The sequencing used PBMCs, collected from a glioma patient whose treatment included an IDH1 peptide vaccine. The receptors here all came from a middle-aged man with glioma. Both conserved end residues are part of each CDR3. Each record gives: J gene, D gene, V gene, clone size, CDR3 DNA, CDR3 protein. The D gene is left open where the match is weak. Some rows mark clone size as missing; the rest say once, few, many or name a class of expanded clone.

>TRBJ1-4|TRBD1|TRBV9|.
TGTGCCAGCAGCGTAGGCGAGGGGGCGTCGGAAAAACTGTTTTTT
CASSVGEGASEKLFF
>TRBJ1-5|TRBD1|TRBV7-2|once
TGTGCCAGCAGGGCCGGGACAGGGGTTATGCCCCAGCATTTT
CASRAGTGVMPQHF
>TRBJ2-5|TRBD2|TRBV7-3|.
TGTGCCAGCGGCCAGCGGGAGGGGTGGGAGACCCAGTACTTC
CASGQREGWETQYF
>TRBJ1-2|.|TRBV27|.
TGTGCCAGCAGTCGCGGGGGAGGACGCTCTTATGGCTACACCTTC
CASSRGGGRSYGYTF
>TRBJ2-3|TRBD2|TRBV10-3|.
TGTGCCATCAGGACTAGCGGGAGTGGCGATACGCAGTATTTT
CAIRTSGSGDTQYF
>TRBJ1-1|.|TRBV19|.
TGTGCCAGTAGTGCCTGGGACGGCAACACTGAAGCTTTCTTT
CASSAWDGNTEAFF
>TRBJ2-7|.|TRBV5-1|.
TGCGCCAGCAGCTTGGCTAGCGAGTACGAGCAGTACTTC
CASSLASEYEQYF
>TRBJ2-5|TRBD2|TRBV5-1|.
TGCGCCAGCAGCTTGGGGAGCGGGGTCCAAGAGACCCAGTACTTC
CASSLGSGVQETQYF
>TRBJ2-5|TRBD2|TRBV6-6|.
TGTGCCAGCGCATTTGCGGGAGGGGAGACCCAGTACTTC
CASAFAGGETQYF
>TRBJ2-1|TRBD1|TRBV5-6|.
TGTGCCAGCAGACGTAAACAGGGGAATGAGCAGTTCTTC
CASRRKQGNEQFF
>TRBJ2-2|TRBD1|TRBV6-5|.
TGTGCCAGCAGTTACTCCGGGACAGGGACTAGGGAGCTGTTTTTT
CASSYSGTGTRELFF
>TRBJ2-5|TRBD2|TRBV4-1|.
TGCGCCAGCAGCCAAGATCTAGCGGGAGTTAAAGAGACCCAGTACTTC
CASSQDLAGVKETQYF
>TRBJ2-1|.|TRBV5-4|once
TGTGCCAGCATGAGTTTAGGGGCGGGAAGCTCCTACAATGAGCAGTTCTTC
CASMSLGAGSSYNEQFF
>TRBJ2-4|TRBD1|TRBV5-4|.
TGTGCCAGCAGTTCCAAGACAGGGGCAGTCATTCAGTACTTC
CASSSKTGAVIQYF
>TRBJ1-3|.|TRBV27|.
TGTGCCAGCGCTGGGGGCTCTGGAAACACCATATATTTT
CASAGGSGNTIYF
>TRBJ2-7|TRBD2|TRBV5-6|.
TGTGCCAGCAGCCCAGGACTAGCTAATGACGAGCAGTACTTC
CASSPGLANDEQYF
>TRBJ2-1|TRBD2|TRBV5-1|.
TGCGCCAGCAGCTCCGGGACTAGCGGGAGGGTCTTGGGTGAGCAGTTCTTC
CASSSGTSGRVLGEQFF
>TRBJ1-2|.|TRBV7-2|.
TGTGCCAGCAGCTTAGAACGGACAGTGCTTGGCTACACCTTC
CASSLERTVLGYTF
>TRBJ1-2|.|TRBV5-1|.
TGCGCCAGCGGGGAGCAGGGCGAGAACTATGGCTACACCTTC
CASGEQGENYGYTF
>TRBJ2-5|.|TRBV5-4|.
TGTGCCAGCAGCTTACGTCAGGCGTTTGAGACCCAGTACTTC
CASSLRQAFETQYF
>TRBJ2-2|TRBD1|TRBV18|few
TGTGCCAGCCCGCCTCGGACAGGGGGCACCGGGGAGCTGTTTTTT
CASPPRTGGTGELFF
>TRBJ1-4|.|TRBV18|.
TGTGCCAGCTCCCCGGACGCCGCCCCAAATGAAAAACTGTTTTTT
CASSPDAAPNEKLFF
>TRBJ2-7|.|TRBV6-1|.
TGTGCCAGCAAACGGGACAACTCCTACGAGCAGTACTTC
CASKRDNSYEQYF
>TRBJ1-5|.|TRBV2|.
TGTGCCAGCAAAGAGGTGGGGTTTAGCAATCAGCCCCAGCATTTT
CASKEVGFSNQPQHF